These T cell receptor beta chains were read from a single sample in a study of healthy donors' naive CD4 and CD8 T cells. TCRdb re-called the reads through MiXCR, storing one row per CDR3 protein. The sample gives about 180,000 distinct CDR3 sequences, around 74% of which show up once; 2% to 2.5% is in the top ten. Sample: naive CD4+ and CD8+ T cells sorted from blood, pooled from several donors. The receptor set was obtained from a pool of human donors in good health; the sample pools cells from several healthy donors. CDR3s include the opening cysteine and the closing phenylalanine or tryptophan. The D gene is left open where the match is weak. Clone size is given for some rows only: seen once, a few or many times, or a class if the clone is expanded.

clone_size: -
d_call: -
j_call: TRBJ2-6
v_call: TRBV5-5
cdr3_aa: CASSKNTGPGANVLTF
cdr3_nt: TGTGCCAGCAGCAAGAACACCGGACCTGGGGCCAACGTCCTGACTTTC

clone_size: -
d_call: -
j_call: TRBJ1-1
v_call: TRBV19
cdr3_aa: CASSLMINTEAFF
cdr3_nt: TGTGCCAGTAGTCTAATGATAAACACTGAAGCTTTCTTT

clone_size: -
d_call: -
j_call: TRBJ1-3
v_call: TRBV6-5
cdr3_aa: CASSYSSGDPGNTIYF
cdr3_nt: TGTGCCAGCAGTTACTCGAGTGGGGACCCTGGAAACACCATATATTTT

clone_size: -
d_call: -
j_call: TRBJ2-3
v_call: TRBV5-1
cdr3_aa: CASSPGLQVPDTQYF
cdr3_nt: TGCGCCAGCAGCCCCGGTTTACAGGTCCCAGATACGCAGTATTTT

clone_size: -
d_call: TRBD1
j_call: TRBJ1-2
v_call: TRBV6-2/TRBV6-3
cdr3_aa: CASSYTRTGGVIRDYGYTF
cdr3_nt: TGTGCCAGCAGTTACACCAGGACAGGGGGCGTCATAAGGGACTATGGCTACACCTTC

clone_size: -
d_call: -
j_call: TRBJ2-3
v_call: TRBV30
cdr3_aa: CAWSGLLAHTQYF
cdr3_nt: TGTGCCTGGAGTGGGCTCCTAGCTCATACGCAGTATTTT

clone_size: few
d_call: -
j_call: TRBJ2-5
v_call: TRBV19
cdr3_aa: CASRRTAPVETQYF
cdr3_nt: TGTGCCAGTAGGCGGACGGCTCCCGTAGAGACCCAGTACTTC

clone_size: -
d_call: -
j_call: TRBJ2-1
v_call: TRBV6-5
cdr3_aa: CASSRNSRNWGEQFF
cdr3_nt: TGTGCCAGCAGCCGGAATTCTAGGAATTGGGGGGAGCAGTTCTTC

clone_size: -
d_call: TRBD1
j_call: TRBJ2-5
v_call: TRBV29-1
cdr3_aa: CSVGQGLGETQYF
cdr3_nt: TGCAGCGTTGGACAGGGGCTCGGTGAGACCCAGTACTTC

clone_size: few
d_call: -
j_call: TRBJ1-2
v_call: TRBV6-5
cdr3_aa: CASSPSGYGYTF
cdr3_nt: TGTGCCAGCAGCCCCTCAGGTTATGGCTACACCTTC

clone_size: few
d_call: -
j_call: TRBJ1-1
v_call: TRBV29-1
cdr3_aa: CSVAGRGGNTEAFF
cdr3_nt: TGCAGCGTTGCGGGACGGGGTGGGAACACTGAAGCTTTCTTT

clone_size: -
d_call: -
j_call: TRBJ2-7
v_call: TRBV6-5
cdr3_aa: CASSYSSAGTRDF
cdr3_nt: TGTGCCAGCAGTTACTCCAGCGCCGGGACAAGGGACTTC

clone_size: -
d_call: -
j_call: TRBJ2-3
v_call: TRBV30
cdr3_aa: CAWSYVTDTQYF
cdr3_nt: TGTGCCTGGAGTTATGTAACAGATACGCAGTATTTT

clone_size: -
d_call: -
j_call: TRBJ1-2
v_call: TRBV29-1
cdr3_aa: CSVGGQPDGYTF
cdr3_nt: TGCAGCGTGGGCGGACAGCCCGATGGCTACACCTTC

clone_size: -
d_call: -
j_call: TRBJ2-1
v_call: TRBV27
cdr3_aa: CASILYNEQFF
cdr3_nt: TGTGCCAGCATTCTCTACAATGAGCAGTTCTTC

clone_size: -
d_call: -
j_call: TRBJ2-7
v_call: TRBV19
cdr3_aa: CASSMGANYEQYF
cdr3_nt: TGTGCCAGTAGTATGGGGGCGAACTACGAGCAGTACTTC

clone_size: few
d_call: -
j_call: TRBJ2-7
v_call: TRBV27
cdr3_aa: CASSPILGASYEQYF
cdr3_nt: TGTGCCAGCAGCCCTATTCTGGGGGCTTCCTACGAGCAGTACTTC

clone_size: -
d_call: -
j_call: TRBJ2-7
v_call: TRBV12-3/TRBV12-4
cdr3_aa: CASTLRGANYEQYF
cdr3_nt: TGTGCCAGCACCCTAAGGGGAGCCAACTACGAGCAGTACTTC

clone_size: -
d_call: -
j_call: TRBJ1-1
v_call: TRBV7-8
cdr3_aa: CASSSRRANTEAFF
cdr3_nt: TGTGCCAGCAGCTCCCGGAGAGCGAACACTGAAGCTTTCTTT

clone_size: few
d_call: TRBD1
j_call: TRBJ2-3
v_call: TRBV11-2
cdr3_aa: CASSLEGQTSTDTQYF
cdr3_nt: TGTGCCAGCAGCTTAGAGGGACAGACTAGCACAGATACGCAGTATTTT

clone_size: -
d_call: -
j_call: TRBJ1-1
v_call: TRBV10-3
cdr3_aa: CAISEARNTEAFF
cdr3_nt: TGTGCCATCAGTGAAGCCCGGAACACTGAAGCTTTCTTT

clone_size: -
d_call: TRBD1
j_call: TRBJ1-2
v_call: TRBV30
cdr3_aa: CAWSSKPGQRIYGYTF
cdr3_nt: TGTGCCTGGAGTAGTAAACCGGGACAGCGGATCTATGGCTACACCTTC

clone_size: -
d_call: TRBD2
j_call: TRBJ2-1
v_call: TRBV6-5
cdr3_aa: CASSYSGTGTSGPWNEQFF
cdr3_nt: TGTGCCAGCAGTTACTCAGGGACCGGGACTAGCGGCCCCTGGAATGAGCAGTTCTTC

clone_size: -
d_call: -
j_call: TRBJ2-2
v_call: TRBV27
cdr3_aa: CASSQIGTTGELFF
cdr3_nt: TGTGCCAGCAGCCAAATTGGGACAACCGGGGAGCTGTTTTTT

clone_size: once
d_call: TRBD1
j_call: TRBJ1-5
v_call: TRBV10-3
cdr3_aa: CAAGTGDSNQPQHF
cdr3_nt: TGTGCCGCCGGGACAGGGGATAGCAATCAGCCCCAGCATTTT

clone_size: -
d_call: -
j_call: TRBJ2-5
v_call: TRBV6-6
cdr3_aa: CASRSSEETQYF
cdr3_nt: TGTGCCAGCAGATCCTCAGAAGAGACCCAGTACTTC

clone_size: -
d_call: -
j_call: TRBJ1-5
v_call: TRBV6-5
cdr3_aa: CASSPILSNQPQHF
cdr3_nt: TGTGCCAGCAGTCCGATCCTTAGCAATCAGCCCCAGCATTTT

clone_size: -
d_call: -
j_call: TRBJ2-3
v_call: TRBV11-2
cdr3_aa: CASSLDAGSTDTQYF
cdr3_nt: TGTGCCAGCAGCTTAGATGCGGGGTCCACAGATACGCAGTATTTT

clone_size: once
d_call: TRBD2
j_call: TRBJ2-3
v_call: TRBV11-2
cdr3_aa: CASSYNRAGGPDTQYF
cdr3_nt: TGTGCCAGTAGCTACAATAGGGCGGGAGGACCGGATACGCAGTATTTT

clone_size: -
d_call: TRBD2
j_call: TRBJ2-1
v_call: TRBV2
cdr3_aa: CASRGTSGSRVFF
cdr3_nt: TGTGCCAGCAGGGGGACTAGCGGGAGCAGGGTGTTCTTC

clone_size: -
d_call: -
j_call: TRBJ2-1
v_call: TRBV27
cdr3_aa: CASSFGSGLDNEQFF
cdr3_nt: TGTGCCAGCAGTTTCGGGAGCGGGCTAGACAATGAGCAGTTCTTC

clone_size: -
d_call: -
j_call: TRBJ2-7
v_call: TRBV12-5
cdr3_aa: CASAEYEQYF
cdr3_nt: TGTGCTAGTGCCGAATACGAGCAGTACTTC

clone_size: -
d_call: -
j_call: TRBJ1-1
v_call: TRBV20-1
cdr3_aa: CSARARGVVGTEAFF
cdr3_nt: TGCAGTGCTAGAGCACGGGGGGTAGTTGGGACTGAAGCTTTCTTT

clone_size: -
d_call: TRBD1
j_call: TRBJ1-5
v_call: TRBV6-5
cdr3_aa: CASRAGQGSNQPQHF
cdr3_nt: TGTGCCAGCAGAGCGGGACAGGGTAGCAATCAGCCCCAGCATTTT

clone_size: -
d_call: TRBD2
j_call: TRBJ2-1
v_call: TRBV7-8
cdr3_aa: CASSLMGLAGSNEQFF
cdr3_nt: TGTGCCAGCAGCTTAATGGGACTAGCGGGATCCAATGAGCAGTTCTTC

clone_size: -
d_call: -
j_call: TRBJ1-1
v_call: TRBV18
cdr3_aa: CASSPRGFMNTEAFF
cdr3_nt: TGTGCCAGCTCACCACGCGGTTTCATGAACACTGAAGCTTTCTTT

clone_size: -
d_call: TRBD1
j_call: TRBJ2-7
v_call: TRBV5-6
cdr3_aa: CASIGQGTYEQYF
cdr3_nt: TGTGCCAGCATAGGACAGGGCACCTACGAGCAGTACTTC

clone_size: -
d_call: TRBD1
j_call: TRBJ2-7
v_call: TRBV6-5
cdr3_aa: CASSYGTGYHEQYF
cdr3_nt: TGTGCCAGCAGTTATGGGACAGGGTACCACGAGCAGTACTTC

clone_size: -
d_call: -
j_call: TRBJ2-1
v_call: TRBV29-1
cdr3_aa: CSVEVPHKSSYNEQFF
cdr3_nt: TGCAGCGTTGAAGTCCCCCATAAGAGCTCCTACAATGAGCAGTTCTTC

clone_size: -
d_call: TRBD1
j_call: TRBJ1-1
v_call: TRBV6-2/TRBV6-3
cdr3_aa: CASSPRTGPLEKNTEAFF
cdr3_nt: TGTGCCAGCAGTCCTAGGACAGGGCCCCTAGAGAAGAACACTGAAGCTTTCTTT

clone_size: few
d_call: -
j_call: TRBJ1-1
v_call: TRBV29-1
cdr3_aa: CSVSPNLAFF
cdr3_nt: TGCAGCGTTTCGCCAAACTTAGCTTTCTTT

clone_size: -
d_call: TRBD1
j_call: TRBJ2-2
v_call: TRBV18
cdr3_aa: CASSSGQHTGELFF
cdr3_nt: TGTGCCAGCTCATCGGGACAGCACACCGGGGAGCTGTTTTTT

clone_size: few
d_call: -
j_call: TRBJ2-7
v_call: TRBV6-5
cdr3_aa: CASSPQEGLYEQYF
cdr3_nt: TGTGCCAGCAGCCCCCAGGAGGGTCTATACGAGCAGTACTTC

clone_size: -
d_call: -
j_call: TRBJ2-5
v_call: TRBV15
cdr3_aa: CATSRDTGRETQYF
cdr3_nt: TGTGCCACCAGCAGAGATACTGGGAGGGAGACCCAGTACTTC

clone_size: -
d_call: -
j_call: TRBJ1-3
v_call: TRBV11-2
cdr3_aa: CASSPTSGSGNTIYF
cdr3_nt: TGTGCCAGCAGCCCCACATCGGGGAGCGGAAACACCATATATTTT

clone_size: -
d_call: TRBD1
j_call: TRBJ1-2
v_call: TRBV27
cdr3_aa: CASSLQGGNYGYIF
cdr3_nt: TGTGCCAGCAGTTTACAGGGGGGAAACTATGGCTACATCTTC

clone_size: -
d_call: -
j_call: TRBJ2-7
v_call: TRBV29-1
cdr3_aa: CSVDRTVEGDEQYF
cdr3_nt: TGCAGCGTTGACCGGACTGTGGAAGGCGACGAGCAGTACTTC

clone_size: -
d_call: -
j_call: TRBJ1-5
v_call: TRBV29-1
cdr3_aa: CSVGLGREDQPQHF
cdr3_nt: TGCAGCGTTGGACTGGGGCGCGAGGATCAGCCCCAGCATTTT

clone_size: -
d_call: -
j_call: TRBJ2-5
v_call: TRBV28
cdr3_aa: CASSWGGNQETQYF
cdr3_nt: TGTGCCAGCAGTTGGGGCGGAAACCAAGAGACCCAGTACTTC

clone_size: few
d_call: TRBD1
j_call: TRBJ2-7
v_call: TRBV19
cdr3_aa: CASSAGTGGYEQYF
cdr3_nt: TGTGCCAGTAGTGCCGGGACAGGGGGCTACGAGCAGTACTTC

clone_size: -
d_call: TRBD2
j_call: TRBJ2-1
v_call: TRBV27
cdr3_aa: CASSGPTGGRTSGRRNGQFF
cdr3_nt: TGTGCCAGCAGTGGCCCGACAGGGGGCAGGACTAGCGGGAGAAGGAATGGGCAGTTCTTC

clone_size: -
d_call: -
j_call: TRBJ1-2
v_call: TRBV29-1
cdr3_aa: CSVETRYGYTF
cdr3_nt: TGCAGCGTTGAAACACGCTATGGCTACACCTTC

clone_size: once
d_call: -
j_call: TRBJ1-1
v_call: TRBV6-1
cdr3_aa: CASSYADTHTEAFF
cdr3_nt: TGTGCCAGCAGTTACGCGGACACCCACACTGAAGCTTTCTTT